This section outlines one T cell receptor beta chain sequence together with its context. The CDR3 runs 17 residues. Trimming cost V 4 bases and J 4 bases; bases outside gene matches: 6. From germline, CDR1 is SGHTA and CDR2 FQGTGA. These data come from a study of shared clonotypes between healthy human individuals. This table comes from immunoSEQ multiplex PCR, and its TCRdb copy is limited to in-frame clones, with some not included. Of some 1 million clones in the sample, approximately 76% were seen once. V gene TRBV7-3 combines with J gene TRBJ2-3; 15 nucleotides agree with TRBD2. This TCR derives from a young man in good health. The specimen sequenced was memory CD4+ T cells sorted from blood. Subset here: CD45RA-negative fraction. Here the CDR3 DNA reads TGTGCCAGCAGCTCCGGACTAGCGGGGGGGCGGGCAGATACGCAGTATTTT. Amino acid sequence: CASSSGLAGGRADTQYF. The complete variable domain, with remaining parts taken from reference TRBV7-3 and TRBJ2-3, reads GAGVSQTPSNKVTEKGKYVELRCDPISGHTALYWYRQSLGQGPEFLIYFQGTGAADDSGLPNDRFFAVRPEGSVSTLKIQRTERGDSAVYLCASSSGLAGGRADTQYFGPGTRLTVL.